The rows below give T cell receptor beta chains drawn from one sample of a study of T-cell reconstitution after alpha-beta-depleted transplantation in children. One entry per CDR3 protein results from TCRdb running MiXCR on the PCR reads. The sample lists 210,000 or so distinct CDR3 sequences, 11% occurring once. Specimen: PBMCs, collected before TCRalphabeta/CD19-depleted stem cell transplant. The receptors were sampled from a child younger than two with acute myeloid leukemia, due to receive a stem cell transplant. The CDR3 runs from the conserved cysteine through the conserved F or W. The D gene is left open where the match is weak. Clone size is stated in some rows and not others, as once, few, many or a class when expanded.

abundance | d_gene | v_gene | CDR3aa
many | . | TRBV6-5 | CASSYGSTGKNIQYF
many | TRBD2 | TRBV5-1 | CASSQPGLPREQFF
. | . | TRBV7-9 | CASTRPGIDEKLFF
few | . | TRBV20-1 | CSASDGGRGYDEQFF
many | . | TRBV20-1 | CSAEAERAGDTQYF
many | TRBD1 | TRBV7-2 | CASSFQGGQLNQETQYF
many | . | TRBV19 | CASSSIDTRSYNEQFF
many | TRBD2 | TRBV29-1 | CSSGLGSSDYGEQFF
many | TRBD1 | TRBV20-1 | CSAPGGGQPQHF
few | . | TRBV14 | CASSQEALQSNYGYTF
many | TRBD1 | TRBV12-3/TRBV12-4 | CASSLQGAWAFF
many | . | TRBV12-3/TRBV12-4 | CASRTARGEQYF
many | . | TRBV5-1 | CASSLVRGPNTEAFF
once | . | TRBV18 | CASSPNDEQFF
many | TRBD1 | TRBV27 | CASSLSGTGNGYTF
. | . | TRBV5-5 | CASSLTTGGGYPF
many | TRBD1 | TRBV18 | CASSPMDRRSEQYF
many | . | TRBV6-1 | CASSPRSTGKFNYGYTF
many | . | TRBV12-3/TRBV12-4 | CASSRGVGELFF
many | TRBD1 | TRBV24-1 | CATSDLRQGNTGELFF
many | . | TRBV6-2/TRBV6-3 | CASGKTSSIHEQYF
. | TRBD2 | TRBV7-2 | CASSSTSGTSREQFF
many | TRBD2 | TRBV28 | CASRTSGSDEQYF
many | . | TRBV12-3/TRBV12-4 | CASSFFYEQYF
many | . | TRBV29-1 | CSVGGTYEQYF
many | . | TRBV20-1 | CSADLAPGSSYGYTF
many | TRBD1 | TRBV5-1 | CASSFHRGVNTEAFF
many | TRBD2 | TRBV20-1 | CSAHSGGETDTQYF
few | . | TRBV7-3 | CASSLGRNEQFF
. | TRBD1 | TRBV28 | CASSQGDRRARNAEAFF
. | . | TRBV5-1 | CASSLRGDIKLGSQQFF
. | . | TRBV5-1 | CASSSLGADPSRGTDEQFF
many | . | TRBV18 | CASSPGRGLTPYEQYF
. | . | TRBV7-2 | CASSLDGWTYNEQFF
. | . | TRBV21-1 | CASSPPGAEPYEQYF
many | TRBD2 | TRBV20-1 | CSATEGSGVQETQYF
many | . | TRBV20-1 | CSARGEGAPGDTQYF
. | . | TRBV7-2 | CASSLGRNLYNEQFF
many | . | TRBV20-1 | CSATGRVLYEQYF
many | . | TRBV29-1 | CSVEGSVDEQFF
many | . | TRBV7-2 | CASSLFGGNTIYF
. | . | TRBV2 | CASTPSLSGNQPQHF
many | TRBD2 | TRBV30 | CAWSTLSRLAGVEQFF
many | TRBD1 | TRBV7-2 | CASSLKDRETDTQYF
many | . | TRBV20-1 | CSAKLPSTDTQYF
many | TRBD1 | TRBV14 | CASSPRVIAGGANEAFF
many | . | TRBV28 | CASSLGNLETQYF